This record covers a single TCR beta chain. These data come from a study of blood T cell repertoires in COVID-19. Study overall: COVID-19 samples collected from the United States, Italy and Spain covered acute and convalescent phases. PBMCs, B-cell-depleted T cells, or T cells provided the cDNA or gDNA that made up the material.

Profiled with immunoSEQ multiplex PCR; TCRdb holds only in-frame clones, not every one. The table shows roughly 160,000 clones, with around 80% occurring only once. Per the germline V gene, CDR1 is SGHDT and CDR2 is YYEEEE. Trimming removed 0 bases at V and 7 bases at J, with 7 bases between. This CDR3 is built from 12 residues. Participants, about 18 to 90 years old, spanned 24 US areas. The sequence derives from a man aged 50-60 years who had recovered from COVID-19. Sample: PBMCs or T cells enriched from blood (not recorded which). V usage is TRBV5-6 and J usage is TRBJ1-1; D unclear. This CDR3 reads CASSLGGREAFF. In DNA form, the CDR3 reads TGTGCCAGCAGCTTGGGAGGGCGTGAAGCTTTCTTT.